This entry concerns a single TCR beta chain. Data came from immunoSEQ multiplex PCR; TCRdb stores just in-frame clones and leaves some out. Of 160,000 or so clones in the sample, roughly 94% were seen once. These data belong to a study of control samples from healthy donors and cancer patients. Germline V gene lookup returns CDR1 LGHNA and CDR2 YNFKEQ. V shed 4 bases, J shed 6 bases, and the junction held 3 bases outside the gene matches. This CDR3 comprises 12 residues. V usage is TRBV4-2 and J usage is TRBJ2-7, with 7 bases identical to TRBD1. The source of this sequence is a man in his 60s with colorectal cancer. Source material: PBMCs. The CDR3 nucleotides are TGTGCCAGCAGCCCGTCAGGGGGCGAGCAGTACTTC. It translates to CASSPSGGEQYF.